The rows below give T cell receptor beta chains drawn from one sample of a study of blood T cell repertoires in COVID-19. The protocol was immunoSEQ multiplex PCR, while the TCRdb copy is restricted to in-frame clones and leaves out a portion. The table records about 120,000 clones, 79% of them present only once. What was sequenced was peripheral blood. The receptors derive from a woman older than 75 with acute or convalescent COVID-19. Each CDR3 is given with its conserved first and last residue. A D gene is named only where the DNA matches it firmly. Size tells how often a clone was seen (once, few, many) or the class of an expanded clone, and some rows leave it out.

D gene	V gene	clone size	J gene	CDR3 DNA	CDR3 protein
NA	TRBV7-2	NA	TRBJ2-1	TGTGCCAGCAGCTTAAACGGCTACAATGAGCAGTTCTTC	CASSLNGYNEQFF
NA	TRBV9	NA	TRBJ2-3	TGTGCCAGCAGCGTAAAGGGGGTGGGCAGTTTAATGACAGATACGCAGTATTTT	CASSVKGVGSLMTDTQYF
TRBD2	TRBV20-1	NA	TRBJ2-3	TGCAGTGCTAGTCTAGCGGGAGGGAGTGCGCAGTATTTT	CSASLAGGSAQYF
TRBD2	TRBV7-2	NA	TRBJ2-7	TGTGCCAGCAGCCAAACTAGCGGGGCCTCCTACGAGCAGTACTTC	CASSQTSGASYEQYF
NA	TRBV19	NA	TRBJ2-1	TGTGCCAGTAGTATAGATCGGGCAGGGTCTGCGCAGTTCTTC	CASSIDRAGSAQFF
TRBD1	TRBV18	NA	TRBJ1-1	TGTGCCAGCTTCGTCAAAACAGGGGGGGTAATGAACACTGAAGCTTTCTTT	CASFVKTGGVMNTEAFF
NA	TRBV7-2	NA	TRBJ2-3	TGTGCCAGCAGCTTTGAGGGGCGGGGTGGCACAGATACGCAGTATTTT	CASSFEGRGGTDTQYF
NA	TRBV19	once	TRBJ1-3	TGTGCCAGTAGTACGTTGGGGGGTGCTGGAAACACCATATATTTT	CASSTLGGAGNTIYF
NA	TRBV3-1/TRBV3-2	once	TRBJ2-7	TGTGCCAGCAGCCAAGATCCGGGACAAGCCTACGAGCAGTACTTC	CASSQDPGQAYEQYF
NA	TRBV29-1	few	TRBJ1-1	TGCAGCGTGACCGGGGGATCTTTTAAGGACACTGAAGCTTTCTTT	CSVTGGSFKDTEAFF
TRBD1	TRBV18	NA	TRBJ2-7	TGTGCCAGCTCACCGACAGGGGACTCCTACGAGCAGTACTTC	CASSPTGDSYEQYF
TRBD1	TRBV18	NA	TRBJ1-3	TGTGCCAGCTCACCAACGGGGACAGGGGTTGGAAACACCATATATTTT	CASSPTGTGVGNTIYF
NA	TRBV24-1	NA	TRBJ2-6	TGTGCCACCGGAAGGGGTGATGGGGCCAACGTCCTGACTTTC	CATGRGDGANVLTF
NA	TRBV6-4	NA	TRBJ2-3	TGTGCCAGCAGCCAATATTATGGGGCGGTAGATACGCAGTATTTT	CASSQYYGAVDTQYF
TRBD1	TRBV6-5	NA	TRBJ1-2	TGTGCCAGCAGCGTGATCCAGGGGGCTGGTGGCTACACCTTC	CASSVIQGAGGYTF
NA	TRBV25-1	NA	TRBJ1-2	TGTGCCAGCAGTGGAACGGTTCCTGGCTACACCTTC	CASSGTVPGYTF
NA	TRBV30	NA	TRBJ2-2	TGTGCCTGGAGTCGGGACACCGGGGAGCTGTTTTTT	CAWSRDTGELFF
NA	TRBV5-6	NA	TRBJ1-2	TGTGCCAGCAGCAAGACAGGCCGGCAAGGCTACACCTTC	CASSKTGRQGYTF
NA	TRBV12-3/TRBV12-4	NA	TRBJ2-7	TGTGCCAGCAGTTTCCCAGGACTTCACGAGCAGTACTTC	CASSFPGLHEQYF
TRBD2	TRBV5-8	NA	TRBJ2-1	TGTGCCAGCATCCTGGTCGGAGCGGGGAATTCCTACAATGAGCAGTTCTTC	CASILVGAGNSYNEQFF
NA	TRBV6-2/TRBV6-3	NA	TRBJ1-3	TGTGCCAGCAGTTATCAGCGCTCTGGAAACACCATATATTTT	CASSYQRSGNTIYF
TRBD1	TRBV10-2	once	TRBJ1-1	TGCGCCAGCAGGGCACAGCCGGGACAGGGGAGGGATGAAGCTTTCTTT	CASRAQPGQGRDEAFF
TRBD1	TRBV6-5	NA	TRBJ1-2	TGTGCCAGCAGTAGAGGAACAGGGGGAAACTATGGCTACACCTTC	CASSRGTGGNYGYTF
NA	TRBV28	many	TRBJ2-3	TGTGCCAGCAGTTTAACTAGCAGTGAGCAGTATTTT	CASSLTSSEQYF
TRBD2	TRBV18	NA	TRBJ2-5	TGTGCCAGCTCACCGGGCTCTAGCGGGAGGGAGACCCAGTACTTC	CASSPGSSGRETQYF
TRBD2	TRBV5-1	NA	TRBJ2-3	TGCGCCAGCAGCTTGGTCGGGAGGGACACAGATACGCAGTATTTT	CASSLVGRDTDTQYF
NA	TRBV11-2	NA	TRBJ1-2	TGTGCCAGCAGCTCCGGGGTGGGCTATGGCTACACCTTC	CASSSGVGYGYTF
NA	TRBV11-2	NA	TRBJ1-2	TGTGCCAGCAGCTCCTACCTCAGGGGCGCTAACTATGGCTACACCTTC	CASSSYLRGANYGYTF
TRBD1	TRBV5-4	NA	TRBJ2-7	TGTGCCAGCAGCTACCGGGACAGGGGGAACGAGCAGTACTTC	CASSYRDRGNEQYF
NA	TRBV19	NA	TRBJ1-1	TGTGCCAGTAGTAACCAGGGTGTGAACACTGAAGCTTTCTTT	CASSNQGVNTEAFF
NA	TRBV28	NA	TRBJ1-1	TGTGCCAGCAGTCCCCGAGGGGGGGGGAACACTGAAGCTTTCTTT	CASSPRGGGNTEAFF
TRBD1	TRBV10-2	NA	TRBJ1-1	TGCGCCAGCAGTGGGGGGACAGGGGGTCCGAACACTGAAGCTTTCTTT	CASSGGTGGPNTEAFF
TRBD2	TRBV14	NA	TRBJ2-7	TGTGCCAGCAGCCGCGGGGGGGGCTACGAGCAGTGCTTC	CASSRGGGYEQCF
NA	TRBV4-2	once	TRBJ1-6	TGTGCCAGCAGCCACGGCAGCGGGGGCCTGGACTCACCCCTCCACTTT	CASSHGSGGLDSPLHF
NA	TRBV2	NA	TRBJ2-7	TGTGCCAGCAGTAGCGACAGTACGCTATCCTACGAGCAGTACTTC	CASSSDSTLSYEQYF
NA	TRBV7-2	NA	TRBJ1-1	TGTGCCAGCAGCTTAGCGCAGGGGAACACTGAAGCTTTCTTT	CASSLAQGNTEAFF
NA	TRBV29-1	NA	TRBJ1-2	TGCAGCGTTGTGGCACAGGACTATGGCTACACCTTC	CSVVAQDYGYTF
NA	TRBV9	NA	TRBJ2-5	TGTGCCAGCAGCGTAGATTCGGGCAGGGGCGAGACCCAGTACTTC	CASSVDSGRGETQYF
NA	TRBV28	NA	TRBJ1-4	TGTGCCAGCAGTGACGGGGTGGTGACTAATGAAAAACTGTTTTTT	CASSDGVVTNEKLFF
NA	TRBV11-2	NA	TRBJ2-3	TGTGCCAGCAGCTACTCTAGTGGTTTTAGCACAGATACGCAGTATTTT	CASSYSSGFSTDTQYF
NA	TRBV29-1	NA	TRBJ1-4	TGCAGCGTTGAAACGGGCGGGGTCTCGTTTTTT	CSVETGGVSFF
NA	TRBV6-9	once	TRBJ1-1	TGTGCCAGCAGTTACGAGGTTATCGATGACACTGAAGCTTTCTTT	CASSYEVIDDTEAFF